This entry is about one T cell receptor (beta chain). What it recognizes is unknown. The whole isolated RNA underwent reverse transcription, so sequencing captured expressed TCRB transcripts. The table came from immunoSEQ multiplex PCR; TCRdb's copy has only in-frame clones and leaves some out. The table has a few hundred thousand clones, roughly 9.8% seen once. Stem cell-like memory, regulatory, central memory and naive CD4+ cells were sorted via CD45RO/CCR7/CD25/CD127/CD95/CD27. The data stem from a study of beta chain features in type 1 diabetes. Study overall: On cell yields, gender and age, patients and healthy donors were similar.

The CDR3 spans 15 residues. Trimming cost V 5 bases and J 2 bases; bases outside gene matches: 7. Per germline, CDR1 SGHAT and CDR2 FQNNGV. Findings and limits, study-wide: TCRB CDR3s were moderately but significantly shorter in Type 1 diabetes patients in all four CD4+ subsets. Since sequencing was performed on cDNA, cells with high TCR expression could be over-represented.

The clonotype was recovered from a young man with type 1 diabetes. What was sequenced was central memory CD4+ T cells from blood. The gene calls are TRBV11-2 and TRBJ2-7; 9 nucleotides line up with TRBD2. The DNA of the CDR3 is TGTGCCAGCAGCCCCGGACTAGCGCCCACCTACGAGCAGTACTTC. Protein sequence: CASSPGLAPTYEQYF.